Below are 20 T cell receptor beta chains sequenced from a single sample in a study of blood T cell repertoires in COVID-19. The repertoire was sequenced with immunoSEQ multiplex PCR; TCRdb's copy has only in-frame clones and lacks some. The data show 200,000 or so clones, just under 85% seen once. Input material: peripheral blood. The receptor source for this set is a human donor with acute or convalescent COVID-19. The donor label of this sample is uncertain.

V gene TRBV20-1 combines with J gene TRBJ2-2; 8 bases fit TRBD1. The CDR3 extends over 15 amino acids. J lost 4 bases, V lost 3 bases, and 7 bases had no gene match. From germline, CDR1 is DFQATT and CDR2 SNEGSKA (reference sequence). CDR3 amino acids: CSASEDRVGTGELFF. The DNA for the CDR3 is TGCAGTGCTAGTGAGGACAGGGTTGGCACCGGGGAGCTGTTTTTT.

V is TRBV7-9 and J is TRBJ1-1; 7 nucleotides align to TRBD1. The germline gives CDR1 SEHNR, CDR2 FQNEAQ (reference sequence). The J segment lost 1 base and the V segment lost 6 bases, leaving 5 bases of the junction unmatched. This CDR3 has 14 residues. CDR3 bases: TGTGCCAGCAGTTCAAACAGGGGGAACACTGAAGCTTTCTTT. Translated: CASSSNRGNTEAFF.

J is TRBJ1-6 and V is TRBV12-5; no firm D call. Between the trimmed V and J ends, which lost 6 bases and 4 bases, there was a span of 4 bases. Germline CDR1 and CDR2: LGHNT and FRNRAP. The CDR3 consists of 12 residues. CDR3 loop: CASGRYNSPLHF. For the CDR3, the DNA is TGTGCTAGTGGCCGTTATAATTCACCCCTCCACTTT.

V usage is TRBV27 and J usage is TRBJ1-1; D might be TRBD1 (6 bases). Germline V gives CDR1 MNHEY, CDR2 SMNVEV (reference sequence). Trimming pared 7 bases from V and 4 bases from J, leaving 25 bases between. The CDR3 length is 17 residues. This chain's CDR3 is CASNPILQGGVGTEAFF. The CDR3 DNA reads as TGTGCCAGCAATCCTATCCTACAGGGTGGGGTTGGCACTGAAGCTTTCTTT.

The rearrangement links TRBV4-1 to TRBJ2-7; possibly TRBD1 for D (6 bases). CDR1 and CDR2 (germline): MGHRA, YSYEKL. V was cut by 0 bases and J by 4 bases, with 13 bases left in between. The CDR3 contains 15 residues. CDR3 in amino acids: CASSQDGLGGYEQYF. The DNA for the CDR3 is TGCGCCAGCAGCCAAGATGGCTTAGGGGGATACGAGCAGTACTTC.

This chain links TRBV10-3 with TRBJ2-1; D uncertain. The CDR3 runs to 13 residues. The ends were cut back, 7 bases at V and 5 bases at J, with 12 bases in the middle. Looked up from germline, CDR1 is ENHRY and CDR2 is SYGVKD. The CDR3 region has the DNA TGTGCCATCACTCCCGGGTCCCACAATGAGCAGTTCTTC. It encodes CAITPGSHNEQFF.

V is TRBV30 and J is TRBJ2-7; TRBD2 matches 8 bases. This CDR3 is 14 amino acids long. The V and J ends lost 0 bases and 5 bases, in that order; junction bases with no gene match: 6. Per germline, CDR1 GTSNPN and CDR2 SVGIG (reference sequence). The CDR3 sequence: CAWSVRGGIHEQYF. The CDR3 region has the DNA TGTGCCTGGAGTGTACGGGGGGGGATCCACGAGCAGTACTTC.

The rearrangement uses TRBV27 and TRBJ2-7; D is possibly TRBD1 (5 bases). Trimming shortened V by 1 base and J by 1 base, and 11 bases separated the two germline ends. The CDR3 consists of 15 residues. The germline V gene has CDR1 MNHEY and CDR2 SMNVEV (reference sequence). CDR3 in DNA: TGTGCCAGCAGTTTATACCAGGGTAGGTCCTACGAGCAGTACTTC. It codes for CASSLYQGRSYEQYF.

The V call is TRBV30, the J call TRBJ2-5; 9 bases are shared with TRBD2. This CDR3 spans 13 amino acids. Germline assignment: CDR1 GTSNPN and CDR2 SVGIG (reference sequence). With 3 bases clipped from V and 5 bases from J, the junction kept 4 bases outside the gene matches. CDR3 DNA: TGTGCCTGGAGAACTAGCGGGCGGGAGACCCAGTACTTC. Amino acid sequence: CAWRTSGRETQYF. Full variable domain (remainder filled in from reference TRBV30 and TRBJ2-5): SQTIHQWPATLVQPVGSPLSLECTVEGTSNPNLYWYRQAAGRGLQLLFYSVGIGQISSEVPQNLSASRPQDRQFILSSKKLLLSDSGFYLCAWRTSGRETQYFGPGTRLLVL.

The chain is built from TRBV30 and TRBJ1-2; D is unclear. The CDR3 has 13 amino acids. Germline V lookup: CDR1 GTSNPN, CDR2 SVGIG (reference sequence). V lost 0 bases and J lost 4, with 9 bases in between. CDR3 DNA: TGTGCCTGGAGTGTTCAAGGAGCCTATGGCTACACCTTC. This encodes CAWSVQGAYGYTF. Combining the CDR3 with reference TRBV30 and TRBJ1-2 gives the whole variable domain SQTIHQWPATLVQPVGSPLSLECTVEGTSNPNLYWYRQAAGRGLQLLFYSVGIGQISSEVPQNLSASRPQDRQFILSSKKLLLSDSGFYLCAWSVQGAYGYTFGSGTRLTVV.

CDR3 bases: TGTGCCAGCAGCTTGAGGGCTAGCGGTCACCTTGAGACCCAGTACTTC. Encoded protein: CASSLRASGHLETQYF. This rearrangement joins TRBV5-5 to TRBJ2-5; 7 positions agree with TRBD2. Germline trimming cut 1 base from V and 5 bases from J; bases unmatched to any gene: 11. The germline gives CDR1 SGHKS, CDR2 YYEKEE (reference sequence). The CDR3 is 16 residues long.

V gene TRBV6-5 combines with J gene TRBJ2-5; 16 bases are shared with TRBD2. The CDR3 is 15 amino acids. With 6 bases clipped from V and 5 bases from J, the junction kept 3 bases outside the gene matches. Per the germline V gene, CDR1 is MNHEY and CDR2 is SVGAGI. The CDR3 bases are TGTGCCAGCAGGATGGGACTAGCGGGAGGGGAGACCCAGTACTTC. This codes for CASRMGLAGGETQYF.

This chain uses TRBV4-3 with TRBJ2-7; 8 positions agree with TRBD2. The CDR3 consists of 15 residues. CDR1 is LGHNA, CDR2 YSLEER, per germline. V lost 3 bases and J lost 3; bases outside the gene matches: 7. CDR3 sequence reads: CASSHTPGGDYEQYF. The CDR3 region has the DNA TGCGCCAGCAGCCATACCCCGGGGGGGGACTACGAGCAGTACTTC.

This clone was seen more than once but under ten times. The V call is TRBV21-1, the J call TRBJ2-5; the table's D call TRBD2 went unverified against the DNA. TRBV21-1 constitutes a pseudogene. This CDR3 contains 17 residues. The DNA of the CDR3 is TGTGCCAGCAGCAAACGGGAGGTAAGAGCTCCCCAAGAGACCCAGTACTTC. As protein: CASSKREVRAPQETQYF.

The chain recombines TRBV4-3 with TRBJ2-7; 9 nucleotides align to TRBD2. Germline CDR1 LGHNA, CDR2 YSLEER. The CDR3 has 15 residues. V lost 4 bases to trimming and J lost 0 bases; unmatched junction nucleotides: 4. The CDR3 here is CASSPYSGSSYEQYF. Written as DNA, the CDR3 is TGCGCCAGCAGCCCTTATAGCGGGAGCTCCTACGAGCAGTACTTC.

The V and J genes are TRBV7-8 and TRBJ2-3; 8 bases align to TRBD2. Losses at the gene ends were 6 bases for V and 3 bases for J; bases not matched to a gene: 8. CDR1 SGHVS and CDR2 FQNEAQ come from the germline V gene. This CDR3 has 15 amino acids. CDR3 nucleotides: TGTGCCAGCAGTCTAAGCGGGAGTTTTACAGATACGCAGTATTTT. It codes for CASSLSGSFTDTQYF.

This clone was seen a few times. V and J are TRBV28 and TRBJ1-2; 12 bases line up with TRBD1. Germline loops: CDR1 MDHEN, CDR2 SYDVKM. V was pared by 6 bases and J by 8 bases, with 10 bases of the junction left unmatched. The CDR3 sequence is 15 residues long. For the CDR3, the DNA is TGTGCCAGCAGCGCCACCGGGACAGGGGGCAGGGGCTACACCTTC. This encodes CASSATGTGGRGYTF.

The genes are TRBV10-3 and TRBJ1-1; D is uncertain. Trimming shortened V by 8 bases and J by 0 bases, and 13 bases separated the two germline ends. The CDR3 runs to 14 residues. Germline V gives CDR1 ENHRY, CDR2 SYGVKD. As DNA, the CDR3 is TGTGCCATCTCCGCGACGGGAATGAACACTGAAGCTTTCTTT. This encodes CAISATGMNTEAFF.

The rearrangement joins TRBV10-2 to TRBJ2-3; TRBD2 agrees at 10 bases. The V segment lost 6 bases and the J segment 4 bases; nucleotides outside the gene matches: 10. Germline V gene sequence: CDR1 WSHSY, CDR2 SAAADI. CDR3 size: 16 residues. CDR3 DNA sequence: TGCGCCAGCAGGGCGGGACTAGCGATAGAAGCAGATACGCAGTATTTT. Its translation: CASRAGLAIEADTQYF.

The chain couples TRBV5-1 to TRBJ1-4, with D uncertain. The CDR3 is made up of 15 amino acids. Per germline, CDR1 SGHRS and CDR2 YFSETQ. Between the trimmed V and J ends, which lost 3 bases and 5 bases, there was a span of 14 bases. The CDR3 sequence is CASSSYGSTNEKLFF. Written as DNA, the CDR3 is TGCGCCAGCAGCTCGTACGGTAGCACAAATGAAAAACTGTTTTTT.